The 18 T cell receptor beta chains below come from one sample, sequenced in a study of cytomegalovirus exposure and HLA in healthy donors. PCR employed 60 Vbeta and 13 Jbeta primers. Repertoires were generated with immunoSEQ multiplex PCR, while TCRdb's copy carries only in-frame clones and drops some. The sample records about 99,000 clones, around three quarters being singletons. Source material: PBMCs. The receptor source for this set is a male donor in good health and CMV-seropositive.

Only one count was recorded for this clone. The rearrangement links TRBV7-9 to TRBJ2-1; 11 bases are a match to TRBD2. This CDR3 has 15 amino acids. Germline V gene sequence: CDR1 SEHNR, CDR2 FQNEAQ (reference sequence). Trimming at V came to 5 bases and at J to 4 bases, leaving 4 bases not matched to a gene. CDR3 region: CASSPGTSGYNEQFF. The CDR3 nucleotides are TGTGCCAGCAGCCCGGGGACTAGCGGTTACAATGAGCAGTTCTTC.

J is TRBJ2-7 and V is TRBV5-8; 7 nucleotides align to TRBD1. Germline trimming cut 3 bases from V and 2 bases from J; bases unmatched to any gene: 8. CDR3 size: 15 residues. The germline V gene encodes CDR1 SGHTS and CDR2 YDEGEE. CDR3 amino acids: CASSSTGTVTYEQYF. The CDR3 DNA reads TGTGCCAGCAGCTCAACCGGGACAGTGACCTACGAGCAGTACTTC.

The chain has TRBV2 and TRBJ1-2; the D gene is possibly TRBD1 (5 bases). The CDR3 has 15 residues. V lost 3 bases and J lost 1, with 12 bases in between. Germline V gene sequence: CDR1 SNHLY, CDR2 FYNNEI. The CDR3 nucleotides read TGTGCCAGCAGTGATCCAGGGAGGTTTAACTATGGCTACACCTTC. This sequence encodes CASSDPGRFNYGYTF.

The J gene is TRBJ2-1, the V gene TRBV4-3; no definite D call. The germline V and J ends were trimmed by 0 bases and 6 bases, with 9 bases remaining between them. Germline V gene sequence: CDR1 LGHNA, CDR2 YSLEER. The CDR3 has 14 amino acids. CDR3 sequence reads: CASSQDTASNEQFF. CDR3 coding DNA: TGCGCCAGCAGCCAAGATACGGCTAGCAATGAGCAGTTCTTC.

V and J are TRBV19 and TRBJ2-1, with 10 bases fitting TRBD1. The CDR3 is 16 residues long. V trimming: 5 bases; J trimming: 4 bases; junction bases outside the gene matches: 8. CDR1 LNHDA and CDR2 SQIVND come from the germline V gene (reference sequence). CDR3 sequence: CASSLSGTGAYNEQFF. The CDR3 nucleotides read TGTGCCAGTAGTCTCTCCGGGACAGGGGCTTACAATGAGCAGTTCTTC.

V usage is TRBV6-6 and J usage is TRBJ1-6; maybe TRBD1 (5 bases). V lost 2 bases and J 9 bases, leaving 11 bases between the germline ends. Looked up from germline, CDR1 is MNHNY and CDR2 is SVGAGI (reference sequence). This CDR3 has 14 residues. In DNA form, the CDR3 reads TGTGCCAGCAGTTACGTTAGGGGAGGTTCACCCCTCCACTTT. Protein product: CASSYVRGGSPLHF.

The rearrangement joins TRBV5-4 to TRBJ1-2; D possibly corresponds to TRBD1 (6 bases). The CDR3 has 15 amino acids. Trimming took off 4 bases at V and 4 bases at J, with 17 bases between the two ends. The germline CDR1 and CDR2 sequences are SGHNT and YYREEE (reference sequence). The chain's CDR3 is CASSPAGGMGYGYTF. The CDR3 coding sequence is TGTGCCAGCAGCCCGGCGGGGGGCATGGGCTATGGCTACACCTTC.

The chain is built from TRBV7-6 and TRBJ2-1; 9 bases are shared with TRBD2. V gave up 4 bases and J gave up 3 bases; unmatched junction bases: 1. CDR3 length: 14 amino acids. CDR1 SGHVS and CDR2 FNYEAQ come from the germline V gene. CDR3 protein: CASSSTSGYNEQFF. The DNA for the CDR3 is TGTGCCAGCAGCTCGACTAGCGGCTACAATGAGCAGTTCTTC.

This clone was counted only a few times. V and J are TRBV2 and TRBJ1-1; 7 positions match TRBD1. Germline CDR1 and CDR2: SNHLY and FYNNEI. V dropped 7 bases and J dropped 2; count of bases not matched to a gene: 4. This CDR3 region has 13 residues. Here the CDR3 DNA reads TGTGCCAGCAAGGGGGCAGACAACACTGAAGCTTTCTTT. Translation gives CASKGADNTEAFF.

The V and J genes are TRBV6-1 and TRBJ2-5; TRBD1 matches 9 bases. Looked up from germline, CDR1 is MNHNS and CDR2 is SASEGT. The CDR3 contains 15 residues. Trimming removed 3 bases from V and 1 base from J; junction bases left unmatched: 3. The CDR3 bases are TGTGCCAGCAGTGAGGACAGGGGAGCCCAAGAGACCCAGTACTTC. Protein product: CASSEDRGAQETQYF.

The chain uses TRBV10-3 and TRBJ2-3; 12 positions match TRBD2. This CDR3 has 18 amino acids. The germline V gene encodes CDR1 ENHRY and CDR2 SYGVKD. Losses at the gene ends were 5 bases for V and 0 bases for J; bases not matched to a gene: 9. The DNA of the CDR3 is TGTGCCATCAGTTCCAGACTAGCGGGGGCCCTAAGCACAGATACGCAGTATTTT. This gives the protein CAISSRLAGALSTDTQYF.

The rearrangement joins TRBV5-1 to TRBJ1-6; D unresolved. Trimming pared 4 bases from V and 13 bases from J, leaving 12 bases between. This CDR3 contains 12 residues. The germline V gene encodes CDR1 SGHRS and CDR2 YFSETQ. The CDR3 is CASSPAGGPLHF. The CDR3 nucleotides read TGCGCCAGCAGCCCGGCCGGCGGCCCCCTCCACTTT.

This clone was seen a single time. This chain connects TRBV19 to TRBJ1-2, with TRBD1 matching 9 bases. CDR1 is LNHDA, CDR2 SQIVND, per germline (reference sequence). The CDR3 covers 14 residues. V shed 5 bases, J shed 8 bases, and the junction held 9 bases outside the gene matches. CDR3 amino acids: CASSPRDRAGGYTF. CDR3 in DNA: TGTGCCAGTAGTCCCCGGGACAGGGCTGGCGGCTACACCTTC.

V is TRBV11-1 and J is TRBJ1-1; a weak D match, TRBD1 (6 bases). The length of the CDR3 is 15 residues. Germline CDR1 and CDR2: SGHAT and FQDESV (reference sequence). The V end was cut by 5 bases, the J end by 0 bases, with 13 bases between. The DNA of the CDR3 is TGTGCCAGCAGCAGGACAGAGTCTATGAACACTGAAGCTTTCTTT. Translated, it gives CASSRTESMNTEAFF.

This chain joins TRBV9 and TRBJ2-1, with 8 bases aligning to TRBD2. Germline V gives CDR1 SGDLS, CDR2 YYNGEE. The J segment lost 7 bases and the V segment lost 0 bases, leaving 6 bases of the junction unmatched. The CDR3 covers 15 residues. The CDR3 sequence: CASSVVPGGPNEQFF. CDR3 sequence (DNA): TGTGCCAGCAGCGTAGTACCGGGAGGGCCGAATGAGCAGTTCTTC.

The chain is built from TRBV13 and TRBJ1-4, with D hard to call. V lost 2 bases to trimming and J lost 5 bases, with 6 bases between them. From germline, CDR1 is PRHDT and CDR2 FYEKMQ (reference sequence). This CDR3 has 13 residues. CDR3 in DNA: TGTGCCAGCAGCTTAACCCGGAATGAAAAACTGTTTTTT. Translated, it gives CASSLTRNEKLFF.

The chain is built from TRBV6-4 and TRBJ1-4; D may be TRBD1 (6 bases). The germline CDR1 and CDR2 sequences are MRHNA and SNTAGT. The V end lost 3 bases, the J end lost 8 bases, and 22 bases lay between the germline ends. CDR3 length equals 17 residues. The CDR3 nucleotides read TGTGCCAGCAGTGAGGGGAAAGGGGGTTCGGCGAGGGAAAAACTGTTTTTT. Its translation: CASSEGKGGSAREKLFF.

The chain uses TRBV2 and TRBJ2-7; 7 nucleotides line up with TRBD2. V lost 5 bases to trimming and J lost 12 bases; unmatched junction nucleotides: 10. CDR3 length: 12 residues. The germline gives CDR1 SNHLY, CDR2 FYNNEI. For the CDR3, the DNA is TGTGCCAGCAGTAACCCGAACGGGGAGGGGTACTTC. Translating gives CASSNPNGEGYF.